The 7 T cell receptor beta chains in this list originate from one sample, sequenced in a study of T-cell memory formation after mild COVID-19. TCRdb reprocessed the 5' RACE reads with MiXCR, giving one entry per CDR3 protein. The data hold about 310,000 distinct CDR3 sequences, with around a sixth observed a single time. Sequenced material: PBMCs or a T cell subset sorted from them (not recorded which). Receptors originate from a man younger than 35 who had mild COVID-19 (a few samples of this study predate the infection). Cell type and time point are not known.

This clonotype was counted between two and nine times. The rearrangement links TRBV2 to TRBJ1-5, with 7 bases fitting TRBD1. V was clipped by 8 bases and J by 5 bases; unmatched bases: 9. Germline V gene lookup returns CDR1 SNHLY and CDR2 FYNNEI. The CDR3 loop spans 14 amino acids. This chain's CDR3 is CASHLTGNYQPQHF. CDR3 bases: TGTGCCAGCCATTTGACAGGGAATTATCAGCCCCAGCATTTT. The full variable domain, with the rest looked up from reference TRBV2 and TRBJ1-5, is EPEVTQTPSHQVTQMGQEVILRCVPISNHLYFYWYRQILGQKVEFLVSFYNNEISEKSEIFDDQFSVERPDGSNFTLKIRSTKLEDSAMYFCASHLTGNYQPQHFGDGTRLSIL.

There are a few counts of this clonotype. This chain links TRBV4-1 with TRBJ1-1; TRBD1 might be the D (6 bases). V was trimmed by 1 base and J by 5 bases, leaving 14 bases between them. Germline CDR1 and CDR2: MGHRA and YSYEKL. The CDR3 totals 15 residues. CDR3 residues: CASSQVGGFGTEAFF. The CDR3 coding sequence is TGCGCCAGCAGCCAAGTTGGGGGCTTCGGGACTGAAGCTTTCTTT.

This rearrangement joins TRBV15 to TRBJ2-1, with TRBD2 matching over 10 bases. J was trimmed by 9 bases and V by 0 bases; bases with no gene match: 14. There are 18 residues in the CDR3. The germline V gene encodes CDR1 LNHNV and CDR2 YYDKDF (reference sequence). The chain's CDR3 is CATSRDLTGLAGVGEQFF. Here the CDR3 DNA reads TGTGCCACCAGCAGAGATCTGACGGGCCTAGCGGGGGTCGGTGAGCAGTTCTTC.

The chain joins TRBV7-6 to TRBJ2-7; 8 bases are a match to TRBD1. Unmatched junction bases numbered 9, after V lost 5 bases and J lost 6 bases. Germline CDR1 SGHVS, CDR2 FNYEAQ. CDR3 length equals 14 residues. Here the CDR3 reads CASSRTGGYAEQYF. The CDR3 DNA reads as TGTGCCAGCAGCCGAACAGGGGGGTATGCCGAGCAGTACTTC.

This clonotype has just a few counts. This chain joins TRBV6-5 and TRBJ1-2; D remains ambiguous. V lost 6 bases, J lost 5 bases, and 16 bases lay in between. The germline V gene has CDR1 MNHEY and CDR2 SVGAGI. The CDR3 extends over 14 amino acids. Written as DNA, the CDR3 is TGTGCCAGCAGGTGGACTGGTCGACTTTATGGCTACACCTTC. Translating gives CASRWTGRLYGYTF.

The table lists this clonotype with a few counts. The DNA for the CDR3 is TGTGCCAGCAGCTTAGGCGAGAGGTTGGGGGTCCCGAACACTGAAGCTTTCTTT. This gives the protein CASSLGERLGVPNTEAFF. V usage is TRBV11-2 and J usage is TRBJ1-1; a possible D gene is TRBD1 (5 bases). V was clipped by 1 base and J by 1 base, with 19 bases between them. Germline V gene data show CDR1 as SGHAT and CDR2 as FQNNGV. The CDR3 has 18 amino acids.

This clonotype occurred a few times. This rearrangement joins TRBV7-9 to TRBJ2-3; D unresolved. V lost 8 bases, J lost 6 bases, and 9 bases lay in between. CDR3 length: 11 residues. The germline gives CDR1 SEHNR, CDR2 FQNEAQ (reference sequence). CDR3 in amino acids: CASDILDTQYF. CDR3 DNA sequence: TGTGCCAGCGATATCCTTGATACGCAGTATTTT.